Listed below are T cell receptor beta chains from one sample, sequenced in a study of response to subunit inactivated influenza vaccine. Each CDR3 protein gets one entry after TCRdb re-called the RT-PCR reads with MiXCR. The table records approximately 530,000 distinct CDR3 sequences, around 7.7% of them present only once. Source: PBMCs from blood, taken roughly 24 months after vaccination. The receptors were gathered from a man aged 45 to 75 who received an inactivated influenza vaccine. Each CDR3 is given with its conserved first and last residue. Each record gives: D gene, V gene, clone size, J gene, CDR3 length, CDR3 DNA, CDR3 protein. A D gene is named only where the DNA matches it firmly. A clone size is listed for some rows: how often the clone was seen (once, few, many), or a class if it is expanded.

>TRBD2|TRBV28|NA|TRBJ2-3|14
TGTGCCAGCAGCCCTAGCGGGAGGGCAGATACGCAGTATTTT
CASSPSGRADTQYF
>NA|TRBV18|NA|TRBJ2-1|14
TGTGCCAGCTCACCAATCCAGGGGTGGAATGAGCAGTTCTTC
CASSPIQGWNEQFF
>NA|TRBV20-1|NA|TRBJ2-5|16
TGCAGTGCTACCGACTCGGGGGGGCCAGGGGGAGAGACCCAGTACTTC
CSATDSGGPGGETQYF
>NA|TRBV7-2|few|TRBJ2-7|13
TGTGCCAGCAGCCGAAATAGACAGTCCGAGCAGTACTTC
CASSRNRQSEQYF
>NA|TRBV6-2/TRBV6-3|few|TRBJ1-1|13
TGTGCCAGCAGTGGCGCAGGGAACACTGAAGCTTTCTTT
CASSGAGNTEAFF
>NA|TRBV14|many|TRBJ2-1|15
TGTGCCAGCAACCAAGTGGGCGAAGAATACAATGAGCAGTTCTTC
CASNQVGEEYNEQFF
>NA|TRBV20-1|few|TRBJ2-6|15
TGCAGTGCGCCCGACAGAAACTCTGGGGCCAACGTCCTGACTTTC
CSAPDRNSGANVLTF
>NA|TRBV7-9|NA|TRBJ2-7|13
TGCCCCAGCTCCTACGGGGGCTCCTACGAGCAGTACTTC
CPSSYGGSYEQYF
>TRBD2|TRBV3-1|NA|TRBJ2-7|16
TGTGCCAGCAGCCAAGATCTCCGCGGGAGCTCCTACGAGCAGTACTTC
CASSQDLRGSSYEQYF
>TRBD1|TRBV5-4|NA|TRBJ2-7|15
TGTGCCAGCAGCGACAGACAGGGGAGTTCCTACGAGCAGTACTTC
CASSDRQGSSYEQYF
>TRBD1|TRBV4-2|NA|TRBJ2-5|15
TGTGCCAGCAGCCTTGGGACAGCAGACCAAGAGACCCAGTACTTC
CASSLGTADQETQYF
>TRBD2|TRBV20-1|few|TRBJ2-5|14
TGCAGTGCTAGCGACGGGAGGGCCACGGAGACCCAGTACTTC
CSASDGRATETQYF
>NA|TRBV30|NA|TRBJ1-5|14
TGTGCCTGGAGTCTGGACAGCGGCAATCAGCCCCAGCATTTT
CAWSLDSGNQPQHF
>NA|TRBV5-1|NA|TRBJ2-1|15
TGCGCCAGCAGCTCGAGCGGCTACTCCTACAATGAGCAGTTCTTC
CASSSSGYSYNEQFF
>NA|TRBV20-1|few|TRBJ1-1|13
TGCAGTGCTAGGGTGGGAGGGGCCACTGAAGCTTTCTTT
CSARVGGATEAFF
>NA|TRBV5-1|many|TRBJ1-5|15
TGCGCCAGCAGCTTGGGACCCCAGAGGAATCAGCCCCAGCATTTT
CASSLGPQRNQPQHF
>NA|TRBV20-1|NA|TRBJ2-7|12
TGCAGTGCTAGATCCCCCACGAACGAGCAGTACTTC
CSARSPTNEQYF
>NA|TRBV2|NA|TRBJ2-2|15
TGTGCCAGCAGTGAAGACCAGGTTATTACCGGGGAGCTGTTTTTT
CASSEDQVITGELFF
>TRBD2|TRBV4-2|NA|TRBJ2-1|19
TGTGCCAGCAGCCAACCGATTAGGCTAGCGGGAGTGGCTTACAATGAGCAGTTCTTC
CASSQPIRLAGVAYNEQFF
>TRBD1|TRBV6-2/TRBV6-3|few|TRBJ2-7|15
TGTGCCAGCAGTTACGAAGGACAGGGGGTCTACGAGCAGTACTTC
CASSYEGQGVYEQYF
>TRBD2|TRBV7-2|few|TRBJ2-3|15
TGTGCCAGCAGCCGACTAGCGGGGTCCTCAGATACGCAGTATTTT
CASSRLAGSSDTQYF
>NA|TRBV7-7|many|TRBJ2-5|14
TGTGCCAGCAGCTTAACGACCGTCCAAGAGACCCAGTACTTC
CASSLTTVQETQYF
>NA|TRBV4-3|many|TRBJ2-1|17
TGCGCCAGCAGCCAAGACCACAATGGCGCGCCCTACAATGAGCAGTTCTTC
CASSQDHNGAPYNEQFF
>TRBD1|TRBV20-1|few|TRBJ1-5|13
TGCAGTGCAAAAAGACAGGGAGGTCAGCCCCAGCATTTT
CSAKRQGGQPQHF
>NA|TRBV20-1|few|TRBJ2-5|13
TGCAGTGCCCAATCTAACGGGGTTGAGACCCAGTACTTC
CSAQSNGVETQYF
>TRBD2|TRBV20-1|few|TRBJ2-7|14
TGCAGCTACACTAGCGGGAGTGAGTTCTACGAGCAGTACTTC
CSYTSGSEFYEQYF
>TRBD1|TRBV29-1|NA|TRBJ2-7|11
TGCAGCGTTTCACAGGGGAACGAGCAGTACTTC
CSVSQGNEQYF
>TRBD2|TRBV28|few|TRBJ2-7|14
TGTGCCAGCAGTGCGGGGGGGCCTTTGCACGAGCAGTACTTC
CASSAGGPLHEQYF
>TRBD1|TRBV6-1|few|TRBJ1-5|15
TGTGCCAGCAGTGTTGGACAGGGGGCTTATCAGCCCCAGCATTTT
CASSVGQGAYQPQHF
>TRBD1|TRBV7-2|NA|TRBJ2-7|16
TGTGCCAGCAGCTTACGCGGGACAGGTAGCACGTACGAGCAGTACTTC
CASSLRGTGSTYEQYF
>NA|TRBV19|many|TRBJ2-1|14
TGTGCCAGTAGTGGACTCGACAGCTACAATGAGCAGTTCTTC
CASSGLDSYNEQFF
>TRBD2|TRBV7-2|few|TRBJ2-5|15
TGTGCCAGCAGCCATCGGACTAGCGGGGGGGAGACCCAGTACTTC
CASSHRTSGGETQYF
>NA|TRBV20-1|NA|TRBJ2-1|11
TGCAGTCCCAACTATCTCAGTGAGCAGTTCTTC
CSPNYLSEQFF
>NA|TRBV20-1|few|TRBJ1-5|15
TGCAGTGCTACTAGCAGGGGTATGGGCAATCAGCCCCAGCATTTT
CSATSRGMGNQPQHF
>TRBD2|TRBV3-1|many|TRBJ2-5|14
TGTGCCAGCAGCAGCGGTGGGGGGGAAGAGACCCAGTACTTC
CASSSGGGEETQYF
>NA|TRBV6-2/TRBV6-3|few|TRBJ1-1|13
TGTGCCAGCAGTCCCCAAGCGCGGGGTGAAGCTTTCTTT
CASSPQARGEAFF
>NA|TRBV4-3|few|TRBJ1-1|14
TGCGCCAGCAGCCAGGGCCCATTGAACACTGAAGCTTTCTTT
CASSQGPLNTEAFF
>NA|TRBV12-3/TRBV12-4|NA|TRBJ2-1|13
TGTGCCAGCAGTTTAATCAGAATTGGAGAGCAGTTCTTC
CASSLIRIGEQFF
>TRBD1|TRBV7-2|NA|TRBJ2-4|19
TGTGCCAGCAGCTTAGCGGGCGGGACAGGGTCCATTACCAAAAACATTCAGTACTTC
CASSLAGGTGSITKNIQYF
>NA|TRBV6-2/TRBV6-3|NA|TRBJ2-7|14
TGTGCCAGCAGCGACCGGGGTGGGTCCTACGAGCAGTACTTC
CASSDRGGSYEQYF
>TRBD2|TRBV27|NA|TRBJ2-7|14
TGTGCCAGCAGTTGGGGGACTAGCCCCACCGAGCAGTACTTC
CASSWGTSPTEQYF
>TRBD2|TRBV20-1|many|TRBJ2-1|14
TGCAGTGCTAGAGATAGCCTAGCGGGAGCTGAGCAGTTCTTC
CSARDSLAGAEQFF
>NA|TRBV5-5|few|TRBJ1-4|18
TGTGCCAGCAGCTCCGGTTTTCGGAGTCGTGCAACTAATGAAAACCTGTTTTTT
CASSSGFRSRATNENLFF
>TRBD2|TRBV29-1|many|TRBJ2-3|15
TGCAGCGTTAAGAGGACGGGGGGGCTAGCAGATACGCAGTATTTT
CSVKRTGGLADTQYF
>TRBD1|TRBV12-3/TRBV12-4|many|TRBJ2-3|15
TGTGCCAGCCCTCCGGGACAGGGCAATCTTGATACGCAGTATTTT
CASPPGQGNLDTQYF
>NA|TRBV3-1|NA|TRBJ2-3|16
TGTGCCAGCAGCCCTCTCGCGGGGGCGATCACAGATACGCAGTATTTT
CASSPLAGAITDTQYF
>NA|TRBV12-3/TRBV12-4|NA|TRBJ2-2|14
TGTGCCAGCAGTGTTTGGGGGAACACCGGGGAGCTGTTTTTT
CASSVWGNTGELFF
>NA|TRBV9|many|TRBJ2-5|12
TGTGCCAGCAGCGTAGGCAGTGAGACCCAGTACTTC
CASSVGSETQYF
>NA|TRBV6-2/TRBV6-3|NA|TRBJ1-5|17
TGTGCCAGCAGTTACTCTCCTCAGGGCAGCAGGGATCAGCCCCAGCATTTT
CASSYSPQGSRDQPQHF
>TRBD1|TRBV10-3|few|TRBJ2-2|16
TGTGCCATCAGTGACCCCTTAAGGGGGCGAGCCTGGGAGCTGTTTTTT
CAISDPLRGRAWELFF
>TRBD2|TRBV28|NA|TRBJ2-1|19
TGTGCCAGCAGTCTTTTGCTCGGGGGAGGGGAGGTTTCCTACAATGAGCAGTTCTTC
CASSLLLGGGEVSYNEQFF